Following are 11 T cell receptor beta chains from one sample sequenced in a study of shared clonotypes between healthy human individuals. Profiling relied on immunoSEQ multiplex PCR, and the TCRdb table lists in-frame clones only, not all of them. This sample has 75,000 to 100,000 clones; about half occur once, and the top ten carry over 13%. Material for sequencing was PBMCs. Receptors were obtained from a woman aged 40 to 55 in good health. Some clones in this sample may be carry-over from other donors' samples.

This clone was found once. The CDR3 nucleotides are TGCAGCGTTGGGACCCGGGCAGCCGCCTCCTATGGCTACACCTTC. It specifies CSVGTRAAASYGYTF. The genes are TRBV29-1 and TRBJ1-2; D ambiguous. This CDR3 comprises 15 residues. Trimming pared 4 bases from V and 4 bases from J, leaving 19 bases between. CDR1 and CDR2 (germline): SQVTM, ANQGSEA.

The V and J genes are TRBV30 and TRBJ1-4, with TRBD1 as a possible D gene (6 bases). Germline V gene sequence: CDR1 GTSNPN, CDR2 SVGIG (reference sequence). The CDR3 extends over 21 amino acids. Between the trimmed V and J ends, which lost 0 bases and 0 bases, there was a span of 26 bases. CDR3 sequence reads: CAWSVRPSISGTQTTNEKLFF. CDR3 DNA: TGTGCCTGGAGTGTGAGACCTTCCATCAGCGGGACACAGACAACTAATGAAAAACTGTTTTTT.

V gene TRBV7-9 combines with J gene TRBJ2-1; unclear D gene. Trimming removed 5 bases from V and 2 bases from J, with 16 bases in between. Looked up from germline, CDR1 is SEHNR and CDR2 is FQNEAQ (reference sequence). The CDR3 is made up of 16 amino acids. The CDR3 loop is CASSQVSSEPYNEQFF. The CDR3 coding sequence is TGTGCCAGCAGCCAAGTAAGCAGCGAGCCCTACAATGAGCAGTTCTTC.

CDR3 region: CASSLSRRLQGYEQYF. Here the CDR3 DNA reads TGTGCCAGCAGTTTATCAAGAAGACTTCAGGGCTACGAGCAGTACTTC. The chain employs TRBV27 and TRBJ2-5, with a tentative D call TRBD1 (5 bases). The J call is in doubt because the DNA end fits TRBJ2-7 better. CDR1 is MNHEY, CDR2 SMNVEV, per germline (reference sequence). The CDR3 loop spans 16 amino acids.

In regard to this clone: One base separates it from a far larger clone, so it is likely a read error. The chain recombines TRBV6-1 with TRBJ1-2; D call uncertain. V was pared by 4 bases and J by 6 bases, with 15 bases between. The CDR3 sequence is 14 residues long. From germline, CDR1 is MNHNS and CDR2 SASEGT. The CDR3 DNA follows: TGTGCCAGCAGTGGAGGAGAGGGAGGTAATGGCTACACCTTC. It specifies CASSGGEGGNGYTF.

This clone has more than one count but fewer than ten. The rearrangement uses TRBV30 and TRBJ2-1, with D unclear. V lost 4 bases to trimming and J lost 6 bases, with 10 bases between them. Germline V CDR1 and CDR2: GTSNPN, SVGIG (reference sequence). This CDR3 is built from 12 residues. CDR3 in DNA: TGTGCCTGGAAGCAGGAAGTCAATGAGCAGTTCTTC. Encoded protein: CAWKQEVNEQFF.

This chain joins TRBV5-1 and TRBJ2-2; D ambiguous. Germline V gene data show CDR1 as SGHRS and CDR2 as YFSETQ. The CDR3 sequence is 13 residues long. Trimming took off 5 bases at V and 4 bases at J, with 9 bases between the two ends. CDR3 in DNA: TGCGCCAGCAGGGAGACAACCACCGGGGAGCTGTTTTTT. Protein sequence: CASRETTTGELFF.

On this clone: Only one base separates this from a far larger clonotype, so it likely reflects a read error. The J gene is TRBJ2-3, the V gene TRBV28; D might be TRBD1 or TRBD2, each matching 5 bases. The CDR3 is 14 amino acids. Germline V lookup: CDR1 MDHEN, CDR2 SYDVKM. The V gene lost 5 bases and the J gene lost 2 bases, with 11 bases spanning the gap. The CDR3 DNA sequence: TGTGCCAGCAGTGGGACGCAGACCACAGATACGCAGTATTTT. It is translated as CASSGTQTTDTQYF.

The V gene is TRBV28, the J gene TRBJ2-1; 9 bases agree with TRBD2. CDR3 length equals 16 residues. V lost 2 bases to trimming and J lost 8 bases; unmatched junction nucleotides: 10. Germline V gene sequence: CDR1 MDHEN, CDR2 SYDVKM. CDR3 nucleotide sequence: TGTGCCAGCAGTTTAACTCGGCGGGAGGGCTGGGATGAGCAGTTCTTC. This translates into CASSLTRREGWDEQFF.

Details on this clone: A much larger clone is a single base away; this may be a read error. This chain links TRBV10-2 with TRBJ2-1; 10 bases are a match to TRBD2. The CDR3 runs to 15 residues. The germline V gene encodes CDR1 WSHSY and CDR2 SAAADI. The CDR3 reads CASSHGLADLNEQLF. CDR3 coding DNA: TGCGCCAGCAGTCACGGACTAGCGGACCTCAATGAGCAGCTCTTC.

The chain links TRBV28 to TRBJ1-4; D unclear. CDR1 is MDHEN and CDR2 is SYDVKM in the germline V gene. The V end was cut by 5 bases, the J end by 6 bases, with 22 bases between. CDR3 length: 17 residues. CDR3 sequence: CASSLTPRTVEDEKLFF. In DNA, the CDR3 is TGTGCCAGCAGTCTCACCCCCCGGACGGTGGAAGATGAAAAACTGTTTTTT.